The entry below describes one T cell receptor beta chain. The V and J ends lost 4 bases and 8 bases, in that order; junction bases with no gene match: 9. CDR3 length: 15 amino acids. Looked up from germline, CDR1 is KGHSH and CDR2 is LQKENI. The record originates from a study of control samples from healthy donors and cancer patients. Using immunoSEQ multiplex PCR, the repertoire was profiled, and TCRdb retains in-frame clones only, with some absent. The sample has 100,000 or so clones; less than 90% are singletons. The chain combines TRBV18 with TRBJ1-3; TRBD1 agrees at 9 bases. The sample consisted of blood. The clonotype originates from a woman in her 50s in good health. The CDR3 loop is CASSLRTGEGDTIYF. The CDR3 nucleotides read TGTGCCAGCTCACTCCGGACAGGGGAAGGAGACACCATATATTTT.